This paragraph reports one TCR beta chain. Its antigen is unknown. V lost 5 bases and J lost 7, with 20 bases in between. The CDR3 has 15 residues. Germline V lookup: CDR1 SGHAT, CDR2 FQNNGV. The entry originates in a study of CD4+ T cells in melanoma. Study-wide findings and caveats: Neoantigen-specific CD4+ T cells in melanoma reportedly had diverse differentiation states.

Assay: immunoSEQ multiplex PCR; the TCRdb copy retains only in-frame clones and omits some. Among about 50,000 clones listed, 89% were seen once. The receptor comes from a human donor with melanoma. The rearrangement joins TRBV11-2 to TRBJ2-5, with TRBD1 as a possible D gene (6 bases). The sequenced sample consisted of peripheral blood. This CDR3 reads CASSPAGAPRGTQYF. The DNA for the CDR3 is TGTGCCAGCAGCCCCGCAGGTGCCCCCAGGGGGACCCAGTACTTC.